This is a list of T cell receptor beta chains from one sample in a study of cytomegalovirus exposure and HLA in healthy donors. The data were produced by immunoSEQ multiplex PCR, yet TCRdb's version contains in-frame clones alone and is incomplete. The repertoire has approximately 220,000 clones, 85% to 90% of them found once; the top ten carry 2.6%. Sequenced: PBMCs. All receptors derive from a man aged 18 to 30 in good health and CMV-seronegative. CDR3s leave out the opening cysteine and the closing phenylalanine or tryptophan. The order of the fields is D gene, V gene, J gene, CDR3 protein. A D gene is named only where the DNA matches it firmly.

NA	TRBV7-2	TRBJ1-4	ASSLGRGTNEKLF
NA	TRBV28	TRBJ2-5	ATWGVQETQY
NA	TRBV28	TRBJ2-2	ASTLGGSVTGELF
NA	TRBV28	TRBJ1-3	ASLPPGLRDTIY
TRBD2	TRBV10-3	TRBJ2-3	AISVGTSGYQRTDTQY
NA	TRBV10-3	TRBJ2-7	AIRSLEESEQY
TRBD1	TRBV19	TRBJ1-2	ASSGTGVYGYT
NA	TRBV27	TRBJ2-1	ASRRSYNEQF
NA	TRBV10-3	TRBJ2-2	ATSPGELF
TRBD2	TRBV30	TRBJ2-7	AWSVASGPYEQY
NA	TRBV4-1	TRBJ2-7	ASSQDGGTFSYEQY
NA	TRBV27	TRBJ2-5	ASSTGQGRQETQY
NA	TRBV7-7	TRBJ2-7	ASSPGGPYYEQY
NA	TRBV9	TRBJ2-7	ASSVGGSSYEQY
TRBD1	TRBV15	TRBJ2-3	ATGSRGRTDTQY
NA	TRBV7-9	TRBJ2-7	ASSRQSSYEQY
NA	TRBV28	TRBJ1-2	ASSFVELGYT
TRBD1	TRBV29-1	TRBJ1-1	SDAGTANTEAF
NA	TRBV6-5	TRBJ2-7	ASTPFEGHSYEQY
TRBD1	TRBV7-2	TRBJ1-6	ASSLYPTGTNSPLH
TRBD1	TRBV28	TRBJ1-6	ASSITLSGTGGMYSYNSPLH
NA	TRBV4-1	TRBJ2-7	ASSQGQIPRYEQY
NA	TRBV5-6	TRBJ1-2	ASSFRGAAANYGYT
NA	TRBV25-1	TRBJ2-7	ASSELEIERAKYEQY
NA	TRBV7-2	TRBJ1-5	ASSSKRGQNQPQR
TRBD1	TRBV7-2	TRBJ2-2	ASSPQGAHGELF
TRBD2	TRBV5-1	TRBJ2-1	ASSPWTSETYNEQF
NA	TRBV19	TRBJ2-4	ASSRTGPAKNIQY
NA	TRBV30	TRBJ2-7	AWGTDSYEQY
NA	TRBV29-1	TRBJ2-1	SVESVRTSSYNEQF
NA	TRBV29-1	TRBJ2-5	SVDGRVGETQY
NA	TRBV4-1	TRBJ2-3	ASRPLGGGLGDTQY
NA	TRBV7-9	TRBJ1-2	ASSPSRENMDYT
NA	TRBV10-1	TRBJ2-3	ASSARRRDTQY
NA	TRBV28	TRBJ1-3	ASSLDILSSGNTIY
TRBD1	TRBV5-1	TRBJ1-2	ASRPTGAGDGYT
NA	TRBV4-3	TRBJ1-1	ASSQDGRGLHAF
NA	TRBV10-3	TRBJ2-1	AISPGGASSLNEQF
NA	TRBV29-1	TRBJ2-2	SVDVGGTGELF
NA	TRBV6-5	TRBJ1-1	ASSYSTPATEAF
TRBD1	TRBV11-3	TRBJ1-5	ASSRKHYWTGSNQPQH
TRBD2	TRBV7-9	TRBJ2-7	ASSLGVPGLTLEQY